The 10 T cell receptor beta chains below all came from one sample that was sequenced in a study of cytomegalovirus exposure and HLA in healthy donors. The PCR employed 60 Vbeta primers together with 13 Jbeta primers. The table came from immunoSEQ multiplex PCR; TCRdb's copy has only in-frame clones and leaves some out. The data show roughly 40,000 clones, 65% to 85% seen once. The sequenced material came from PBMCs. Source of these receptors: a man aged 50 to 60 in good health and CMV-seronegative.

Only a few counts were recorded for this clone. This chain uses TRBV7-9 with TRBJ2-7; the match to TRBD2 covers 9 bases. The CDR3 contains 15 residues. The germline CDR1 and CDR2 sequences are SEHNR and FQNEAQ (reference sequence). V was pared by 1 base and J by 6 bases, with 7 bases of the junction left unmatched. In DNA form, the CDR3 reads TGTGCCAGCAGCTTAGTCGAGCGGGAGGAGGTCGAGCAGTACTTC. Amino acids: CASSLVEREEVEQYF.

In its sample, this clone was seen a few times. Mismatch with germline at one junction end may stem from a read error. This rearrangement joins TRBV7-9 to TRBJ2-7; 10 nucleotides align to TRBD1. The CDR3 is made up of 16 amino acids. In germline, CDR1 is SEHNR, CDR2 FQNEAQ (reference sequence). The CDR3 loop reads CSSSLGGTGDSYEQYF. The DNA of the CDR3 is TGTTCCAGCAGCTTAGGGGGGACAGGGGACTCCTACGAGCAGTACTTC. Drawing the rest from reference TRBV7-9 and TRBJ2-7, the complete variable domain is DTGVSQNPRHKITKRGQNVTFRCDPISEHNRLYWYRQTLGQGPEFLTYFQNEAQLEKSRLLSDRFSAERPKGSFSTLEIQRTEQGDSAMYLCSSSLGGTGDSYEQYFGPGTRLTVT.

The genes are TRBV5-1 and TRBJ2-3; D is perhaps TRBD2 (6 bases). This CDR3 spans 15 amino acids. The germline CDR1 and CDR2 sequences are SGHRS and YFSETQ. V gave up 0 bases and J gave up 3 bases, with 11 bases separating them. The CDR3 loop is CASSLARDVTDTQYF. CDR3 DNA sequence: TGCGCCAGCAGCTTGGCGCGGGATGTGACAGATACGCAGTATTTT.

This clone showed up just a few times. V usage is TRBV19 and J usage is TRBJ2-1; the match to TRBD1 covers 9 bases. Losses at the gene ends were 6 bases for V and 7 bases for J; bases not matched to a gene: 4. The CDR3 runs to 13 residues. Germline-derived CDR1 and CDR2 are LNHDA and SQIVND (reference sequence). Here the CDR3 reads CASSLQGANEQFF. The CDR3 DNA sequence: TGTGCCAGTAGCTTACAGGGGGCGAATGAGCAGTTCTTC.

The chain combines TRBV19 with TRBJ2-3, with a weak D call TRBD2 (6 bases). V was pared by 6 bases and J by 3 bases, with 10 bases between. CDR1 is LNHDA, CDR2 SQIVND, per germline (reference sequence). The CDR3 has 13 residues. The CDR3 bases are TGTGCCAGTAGGCGGGACCATACAGATACGCAGTATTTT. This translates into CASRRDHTDTQYF.

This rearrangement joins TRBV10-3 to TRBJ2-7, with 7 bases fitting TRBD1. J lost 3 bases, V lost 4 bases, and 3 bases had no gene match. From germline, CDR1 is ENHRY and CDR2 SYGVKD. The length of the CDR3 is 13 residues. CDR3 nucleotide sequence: TGTGCCATCAGTGGTGCAGGGGGCTACGAGCAGTACTTC. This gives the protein CAISGAGGYEQYF.

The CDR3 nucleotides read TGTGCCAGCAGCCCCCTCTATGGCTACACCTTC. This gives the protein CASSPLYGYTF. The chain couples TRBV21-1 to TRBJ1-2. TRBV21-1 constitutes a pseudogene. The CDR3 covers 11 residues.

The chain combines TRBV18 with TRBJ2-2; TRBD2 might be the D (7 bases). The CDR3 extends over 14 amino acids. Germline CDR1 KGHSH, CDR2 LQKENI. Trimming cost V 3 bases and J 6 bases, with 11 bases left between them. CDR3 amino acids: CASSPGGRPGELFF. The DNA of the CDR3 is TGTGCCAGCTCACCGGGGGGGCGCCCCGGGGAGCTGTTTTTT.

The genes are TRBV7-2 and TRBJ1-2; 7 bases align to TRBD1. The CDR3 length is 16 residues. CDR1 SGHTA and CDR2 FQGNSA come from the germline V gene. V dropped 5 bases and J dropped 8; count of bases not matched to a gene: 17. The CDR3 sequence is CASSPSAPGGAVGYTF. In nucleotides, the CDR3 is TGTGCCAGCAGCCCCTCCGCCCCAGGGGGAGCAGTCGGCTACACCTTC.

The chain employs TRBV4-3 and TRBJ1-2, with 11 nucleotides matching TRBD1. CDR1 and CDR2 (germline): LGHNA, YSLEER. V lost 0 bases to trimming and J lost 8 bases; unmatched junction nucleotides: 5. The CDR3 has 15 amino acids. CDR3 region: CASSQDGQGAQGYTF. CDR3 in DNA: TGCGCCAGCAGCCAAGATGGACAGGGGGCTCAAGGCTACACCTTC.